This entry describes one T cell receptor beta chain. Extraction and reverse transcription of RNA yielded cDNA as the sequencing template. Sequencing was performed with immunoSEQ multiplex PCR; in TCRdb, only in-frame clones are kept and a portion is missing. Among some 80,000 clones, approximately 64% were seen once, and the ten largest hold about 20%. Treatment: oral pan-JAK inhibitor, 5-10 mg twice daily. This sample was included in a study of CD8+ T cells in alopecia areata. Whole-study context: The tofacitinib course ran for 6 to 18 months and was followed by 6 months off drug. Affected scalp percentage gauged treated patients' severity.

The V gene's germline CDR1 is SEHNR and CDR2 FQNEAQ (reference sequence). The V end lost 1 base, the J end lost 4 bases, and 7 bases lay between the germline ends. This CDR3 is built from 13 residues. The sequence derives from a human donor with alopecia areata. The chain joins TRBV7-9 to TRBJ1-1, with D uncertain. Sequencing was performed on CD8+ T cells sorted from blood, taken at week 24, from a patient treated with tofacitinib. The CDR3 here is CASSLETGTEAFF. The CDR3 DNA sequence: TGTGCCAGCAGCTTAGAAACGGGCACTGAAGCTTTCTTT. Drawing the rest from reference TRBV7-9 and TRBJ1-1, the complete variable domain is DTGVSQNPRHKITKRGQNVTFRCDPISEHNRLYWYRQTLGQGPEFLTYFQNEAQLEKSRLLSDRFSAERPKGSFSTLEIQRTEQGDSAMYLCASSLETGTEAFFGQGTRLTVV.